These T cell receptor beta chains were read from a single sample in a study of T cells after yellow fever vaccination. One entry per CDR3 protein results from TCRdb running MiXCR on the 5' RACE reads. The sample contains 450,000 to 550,000 distinct CDR3 sequences, just over 20% of which appear only once. This material consisted of PBMCs, taken about 21 days after the first yellow fever vaccination. These TCRs come from a man aged 18-30 years who received the YFV17D yellow fever vaccine. Each CDR3 is given with its conserved first and last residue. The D gene is left open where the match is weak. Only part of the rows carry a size: once, few, many, or a class if the clone is expanded.

>TRBV7-8|TRBD2|few|TRBJ2-1
TGTGCCAGCAGCCTAGGACTAGACTATGAGCAGTTCTTC
CASSLGLDYEQFF
>TRBV18|TRBD2|-|TRBJ2-1
TGTGCCAGCTCACCACCCGGCGGGGGTGCCGATGAGCAGTTCTTC
CASSPPGGGADEQFF
>TRBV10-3|-|-|TRBJ1-1
TGTGCCATCAGGGTGGGGCTGAACACTGAAGCTTTCTTT
CAIRVGLNTEAFF
>TRBV20-1|-|-|TRBJ1-1
TGCAGTGCTAGAGGAGTACAGGAAGTCACTGAAGCTTTCTTT
CSARGVQEVTEAFF
>TRBV12-3/TRBV12-4|-|-|TRBJ1-1
TGTGCCAGCAGCTGGGACACTGAAGCTTTCTTT
CASSWDTEAFF
>TRBV4-1|TRBD1|many|TRBJ1-1
TGCGCCAGCAGCCAAGAACAGGGGCCGCAACGGATAGAAGCTTTCTTT
CASSQEQGPQRIEAFF
>TRBV7-6|-|-|TRBJ2-3
TGTGCCAGCAGCAACCTCGCCGGGTATACAGATACGCAGTATTTT
CASSNLAGYTDTQYF
>TRBV25-1|TRBD2|few|TRBJ2-7
TGTGCCAGCAGCGAACTAGCTAGCGGGGGGACCTACGAGCAGTACTTC
CASSELASGGTYEQYF
>TRBV20-1|-|-|TRBJ1-2
TGCAGTGCCTCTTCCATGGGTAACTATGGCTACACCTTC
CSASSMGNYGYTF
>TRBV7-2|-|few|TRBJ2-7
TGTGCCAGCAGCGACAGAAACTCCTACGAGCAGTACTTC
CASSDRNSYEQYF
>TRBV11-2|TRBD1|-|TRBJ1-1
TGTGCCAGCAGCCGAAACCCGGGACAGGGCAACACTGAAGCTTTCTTT
CASSRNPGQGNTEAFF
>TRBV4-1|TRBD2|-|TRBJ2-3
TGCGCCAGCAGCCATTCCGGACTAGCGGGGATTTCGTCAGATACGCAGTATTTT
CASSHSGLAGISSDTQYF
>TRBV7-2|-|-|TRBJ1-6
TGTGCCAGCAGCGCAAGCCCCGGGGAAGCCCTCCACTTT
CASSASPGEALHF
>TRBV7-2|-|few|TRBJ2-3
TGTGCCAGCAGCCCTTGGATCTTTAGCACAGATACGCAGTATTTT
CASSPWIFSTDTQYF
>TRBV7-2|TRBD1|-|TRBJ2-2
TGTGCCAGCAGCTCGAGGACAGGAAACGGGGAGCTGTTTTTT
CASSSRTGNGELFF
>TRBV7-2|-|few|TRBJ1-2
TGTGCCAGCAGCCCAGACGTAAACTATGGCTACACCTTC
CASSPDVNYGYTF
>TRBV7-2|TRBD1|-|TRBJ2-5
TGTGCCAGCAGCTTAGCACCGGGACAGGGGATAGAAGAGACCCAGTACTTC
CASSLAPGQGIEETQYF
>TRBV9|TRBD2|-|TRBJ2-2
TGTGCCAGCAGACCTCAGCGGGGGGACACCGGGGAGCTGTTTTTT
CASRPQRGDTGELFF